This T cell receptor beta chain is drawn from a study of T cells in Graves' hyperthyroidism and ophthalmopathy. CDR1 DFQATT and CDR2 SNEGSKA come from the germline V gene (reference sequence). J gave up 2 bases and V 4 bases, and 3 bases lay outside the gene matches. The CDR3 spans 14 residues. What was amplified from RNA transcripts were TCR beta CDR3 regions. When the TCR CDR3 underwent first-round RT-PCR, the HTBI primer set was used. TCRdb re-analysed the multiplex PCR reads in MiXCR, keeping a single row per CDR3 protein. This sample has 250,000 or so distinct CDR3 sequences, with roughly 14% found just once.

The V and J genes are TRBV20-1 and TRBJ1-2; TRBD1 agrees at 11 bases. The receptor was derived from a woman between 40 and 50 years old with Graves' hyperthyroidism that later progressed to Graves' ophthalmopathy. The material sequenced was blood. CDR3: CSAKDRGRNYGYTF. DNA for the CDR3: TGCAGTGCTAAGGACAGGGGGCGAAACTATGGCTACACCTTC.